These 19 T cell receptor beta chains were sequenced from one sample in a study of T cell repertoires in cytomegalovirus infection. TCRdb re-analysed the reads in MiXCR, keeping a single row per CDR3 protein. The sample has 400,000 to 600,000 distinct CDR3 sequences, about 39% seen once. Their antigens remain unidentified. Here the sequenced sample was cultured PBMCs, taken from culture after CMV antigen stimulation. The receptor source for this set is a human donor in good health (CMV status not recorded). Some clones in this sample may be carry-over from other donors' samples.

The rearrangement uses TRBV20-1 and TRBJ2-5; D is possibly TRBD1 or TRBD2 (5 bases each). The CDR3 is made up of 11 amino acids. In germline, CDR1 is DFQATT, CDR2 SNEGSKA (reference sequence). Between the trimmed V and J ends, which lost 3 bases and 3 bases, there was a span of 5 bases. The CDR3 sequence: CSARGEETQYF. CDR3 nucleotide sequence: TGCAGTGCTAGGGGGGAAGAGACCCAGTACTTC.

The V call is TRBV27, the J call TRBJ1-1; 9 bases align to TRBD1. The CDR3 is made up of 18 amino acids. Germline loops: CDR1 MNHEY, CDR2 SMNVEV (reference sequence). The ends lost 2 bases at V and 0 bases at J; junction bases unmatched: 10. CDR3 protein: CASSLGTGRTLLNTEAFF. CDR3 bases: TGTGCCAGCAGTTTAGGGACAGGGCGGACCCTTTTGAACACTGAAGCTTTCTTT.

The chain joins TRBV12-3 or TRBV12-4 to TRBJ2-1; D is tentatively TRBD1 or TRBD2 (5 bases each). With 6 bases removed from V and 8 bases from J, the gap between germline ends came to 14 bases. CDR3 length equals 13 residues. The CDR3: CASSPSGDDEQFF. The CDR3 nucleotides are TGTGCCAGCAGCCCCTCCGGGGACGATGAGCAGTTCTTC.

The V gene is TRBV20-1, the J gene TRBJ2-7, with D maybe TRBD1 (6 bases). This CDR3 is built from 14 residues. Trimming pared 6 bases from V and 2 bases from J, leaving 17 bases between. The V gene's germline CDR1 is DFQATT and CDR2 SNEGSKA (reference sequence). CDR3 DNA: TGCAGTGCGAGAACTCTGGACAGCCCCTACGAGCAGTACTTC. Its translation is CSARTLDSPYEQYF.

This clonotype has only a few counts. The chain couples TRBV7-2 to TRBJ1-1, with no clear D. CDR1 SGHTA and CDR2 FQGNSA come from the germline V gene. CDR3 length: 14 amino acids. V was cut by 5 bases and J by 2 bases, with 12 bases left in between. CDR3 region: CASSRAGLNTEAFF. The CDR3 nucleotides are TGTGCCAGCAGCCGCGCGGGCCTCAACACTGAAGCTTTCTTT.

The chain carries TRBV18 and TRBJ2-7; possibly TRBD1 for D (6 bases). There are 15 residues in the CDR3. V gave up 4 bases and J gave up 1 base, with 14 bases separating them. Germline CDR1 reads KGHSH; CDR2 reads LQKENI. CDR3 coding DNA: TGTGCCAGCTCACTGACAGGAGCAGGTTCCTACGAGCAGTACTTC. Its protein product is CASSLTGAGSYEQYF.

This clonotype turned up a few times. The chain has TRBV7-2 and TRBJ2-7, with 8 bases that match TRBD2. The length of the CDR3 is 16 residues. Per germline, CDR1 SGHTA and CDR2 FQGNSA. V gave up 5 bases and J gave up 1 base; unmatched junction bases: 10. The CDR3, as DNA: TGTGCCAGCAGCAATCGCGGGGGGATGCTTTCCTACGAGCAGTACTTC. Protein sequence: CASSNRGGMLSYEQYF.

The J gene is TRBJ2-7, the V gene TRBV7-2; 12 bases fit TRBD2. J was trimmed by 7 bases and V by 5 bases; bases with no gene match: 12. The CDR3 spans 16 residues. Per germline, CDR1 SGHTA and CDR2 FQGNSA. The CDR3 DNA follows: TGTGCCAGCAGCCCCCCTCTAGCGGGAGGGCCGAGGGAGCAGTACTTC. Protein: CASSPPLAGGPREQYF.

This chain uses TRBV18 with TRBJ1-4; D unclear. Germline CDR1 is KGHSH and CDR2 is LQKENI. The ends were cut back, 2 bases at V and 2 bases at J, with 15 bases in the middle. The CDR3 is 17 amino acids. This CDR3 reads CASSPTPRGLTNEKLFF. CDR3 DNA: TGTGCCAGCTCACCAACCCCCAGAGGTTTGACTAATGAAAAACTGTTTTTT. Together with reference TRBV18 and TRBJ1-4, the CDR3 gives the full variable domain: NAGVMQNPRHLVRRRGQEARLRCSPMKGHSHVYWYRQLPEEGLKFMVYLQKENIIDESGMPKERFSAEFPKEGPSILRIQQVVRGDSAAYFCASSPTPRGLTNEKLFFGSGTQLSVL.

The chain has TRBV11-1 and TRBJ2-1, with no clear D. CDR1 and CDR2 (germline): SGHAT, FQDESV (reference sequence). CDR3 size: 14 residues. V was cut by 10 bases and J by 3 bases, with 16 bases left in between. The CDR3, as DNA: TGTGCCACCCTACATCCGTTAGACTACAATGAGCAGTTCTTC. It specifies CATLHPLDYNEQFF. Looking up the rest from reference TRBV11-1 and TRBJ2-1 gives the full variable domain: EAEVAQSPRYKITEKSQAVAFWCDPISGHATLYWYRQILGQGPELLVQFQDESVVDDSQLPKDRFSAERLKGVDSTLKIQPAELGDSAMYLCATLHPLDYNEQFFGPGTRLTVL.

This clonotype occurred a few times. The chain uses TRBV7-6 and TRBJ2-5; D perhaps matches TRBD1 (5 bases). This CDR3 region has 17 residues. The germline V and J ends were trimmed by 1 base and 3 bases, with 18 bases remaining between them. Germline CDR1 SGHVS, CDR2 FNYEAQ. The CDR3 region has the DNA TGTGCCAGCAGCTTAGTGCCCGCCAGGGATGTAGAAGAGACCCAGTACTTC. This encodes CASSLVPARDVEETQYF. Using reference TRBV7-6 and TRBJ2-5 for the parts outside the CDR3, the full variable domain is GAGVSQSPRYKVTKRGQDVALRCDPISGHVSLYWYRQALGQGPEFLTYFNYEAQQDKSGLPNDRFSAERPEGSISTLTIQRTEQRDSAMYRCASSLVPARDVEETQYFGPGTRLLVL.

This clonotype was detected many times. V and J are TRBV7-2 and TRBJ2-5; no reliable D call. The CDR3 runs to 14 residues. Germline-derived CDR1 and CDR2 are SGHTA and FQGNSA. V lost 0 bases, J lost 5 bases, and 10 bases lay in between. CDR3 nucleotides: TGTGCCAGCAGCTTAGCGATCAGGCCGGAGACCCAGTACTTC. This gives the protein CASSLAIRPETQYF.

This clonotype was seen only a few times. The rearrangement joins TRBV7-2 to TRBJ1-2; D uncertain. The V and J ends lost 5 bases and 1 base respectively, with 14 bases between them. CDR3 length: 15 residues. Looked up from germline, CDR1 is SGHTA and CDR2 is FQGNSA. CDR3 region: CASSPRPGNNYGYTF. CDR3 DNA sequence: TGTGCCAGCAGCCCTAGGCCCGGGAATAACTATGGCTACACCTTC.

This clonotype was detected a few times. V and J are TRBV19 and TRBJ2-3; D is unresolved. The CDR3 runs 15 residues. V lost 7 bases and J 2 bases, leaving 16 bases between the germline ends. CDR1 LNHDA and CDR2 SQIVND come from the germline V gene (reference sequence). The CDR3 reads CASIDMKRDTDTQYF. The CDR3 DNA reads TGTGCCAGTATTGATATGAAGAGAGACACAGATACGCAGTATTTT.

The chain links TRBV11-2 to TRBJ2-5; D tentatively reads TRBD1 or TRBD2 (5 bases each). Trimming cost V 5 bases and J 0 bases, with 13 bases left between them. The CDR3 is 15 amino acids. CDR1 SGHAT and CDR2 FQNNGV come from the germline V gene. CDR3 protein: CASSPTGTDQETQYF. The CDR3 nucleotides read TGTGCCAGCAGCCCAACCGGGACGGACCAAGAGACCCAGTACTTC.

The chain is built from TRBV6-2 or TRBV6-3 and TRBJ2-7, with D tentatively TRBD2 (6 bases). The CDR3 spans 15 residues. CDR1 MNHEY and CDR2 SVGEGT come from the germline V gene. V was trimmed by 2 bases and J by 2 bases, leaving 13 bases between them. DNA for the CDR3: TGTGCCAGCAGTTACGGAGGGTTTGTCCCCTACGAGCAGTACTTC. This translates into CASSYGGFVPYEQYF.

The rearrangement links TRBV27 to TRBJ1-2, with 7 bases aligning to TRBD1. Germline CDR1 and CDR2: MNHEY and SMNVEV (reference sequence). The CDR3 is 15 amino acids. V was pared by 5 bases and J by 4 bases, with 10 bases of the junction left unmatched. DNA of the CDR3: TGTGCCAGCAGTATCGGGACAGTGCCCTTCTATGGCTACACCTTC. It specifies CASSIGTVPFYGYTF.

The gene calls are TRBV20-1 and TRBJ2-5; unclear D gene. Trimming removed 0 bases from V and 4 bases from J, with 9 bases in between. Germline lookup yields CDR1 DFQATT and CDR2 SNEGSKA (reference sequence). The CDR3 is 13 amino acids. Here the CDR3 DNA reads TGCAGTGCTAGAGATTTTAGTGGAGAGACCCAGTACTTC. Its protein is CSARDFSGETQYF.

The chain recombines TRBV7-6 with TRBJ2-5; 9 nucleotides align to TRBD2. The J segment lost 1 base and the V segment lost 4 bases, leaving 13 bases of the junction unmatched. CDR1 and CDR2 (germline): SGHVS, FNYEAQ. This CDR3 comprises 18 residues. The CDR3 nucleotides read TGTGCCAGCAGCTCCCCTTCCCGACTAGCGGAGATCCAAGAGACCCAGTACTTC. It specifies CASSSPSRLAEIQETQYF.